This T cell receptor (beta chain) was identified in a study of blood T cell repertoires in COVID-19. Study-wide context: Samples of COVID-19 (acute and convalescent) were obtained from the United States, Italy and Spain. The analysed material was cDNA or gDNA that came from T cells, B-cell-depleted T cells, or PBMCs.

Trimming cost V 6 bases and J 1 base; bases outside gene matches: 7. Germline lookup yields CDR1 MDHEN and CDR2 SYDVKM. The CDR3 is 15 residues long. Methods used by the authors: Reference gene primer amplification in the assay estimated nucleated cell counts. This table comes from immunoSEQ multiplex PCR, and its TCRdb copy is limited to in-frame clones, with some not included. The V and J calls and clone size come from that table; D and trimming were worked out from the DNA. The data hold tens of thousands of clones, with around 90% observed a single time. The gene calls are TRBV28 and TRBJ1-2, with 8 bases that match TRBD1. Material: peripheral blood. This receptor was obtained from a man aged 50 to 59 with active COVID-19. The CDR3 bases are TGTGCCAGCAGCGGTACAGGGGGTGTTAACTATGGCTACACCTTC. It encodes CASSGTGGVNYGYTF.